These 10 T cell receptor beta chains were sequenced from one sample in a study of shared clonotypes between healthy human individuals. Assay used: immunoSEQ multiplex PCR; TCRdb lists only in-frame clones, some missing. The table has 550,000 to 800,000 clones, around 72% seen once. The sample was memory CD4+ T cells sorted from blood. Subset in this sample: CD45RA-negative fraction. Receptors originate from a woman in her twenties or thirties in good health.

The sample holds one count of this clone. This chain connects TRBV28 to TRBJ2-4, with TRBD1 matching over 7 bases. The V gene's germline CDR1 is MDHEN and CDR2 SYDVKM. J was trimmed by 7 bases and V by 5 bases; bases with no gene match: 5. This CDR3 region has 13 residues. DNA for the CDR3: TGTGCCAGCAGTCACAGGGGCCGGAACATTCAGTACTTC. Encoded protein: CASSHRGRNIQYF.

This clone has more than one count but fewer than ten. The chain combines TRBV30 with TRBJ2-3, with a tentative D call TRBD2 (6 bases). The germline V gene has CDR1 GTSNPN and CDR2 SVGIG (reference sequence). The CDR3 sequence is 13 residues long. Deletions cut 2 bases from V and 4 bases from J, with 10 bases between. CDR3 protein: CAWSFGGADTQYF. CDR3 bases: TGTGCCTGGAGTTTTGGCGGGGCAGATACGCAGTATTTT.

The chain uses TRBV27 and TRBJ2-7; a weak D match, TRBD2 (6 bases). This CDR3 is built from 13 residues. Germline-derived CDR1 and CDR2 are MNHEY and SMNVEV (reference sequence). Deletions cut 10 bases from V and 3 bases from J, with 16 bases between. CDR3 sequence (DNA): TGTGCCACAAGATTTAGCGGTAGCTACGAGCAGTACTTC. It yields the protein CATRFSGSYEQYF.

The chain combines TRBV11-2 with TRBJ2-7, with D perhaps matching TRBD2 (5 bases). The germline V and J ends were trimmed by 2 bases and 3 bases, with 14 bases remaining between them. The CDR3 has 15 residues. Germline V gene sequence: CDR1 SGHAT, CDR2 FQNNGV. CDR3 residues: CASSLHHEGIYEQYF. CDR3 in DNA: TGTGCCAGCAGCTTACACCACGAGGGCATCTACGAGCAGTACTTC.

This clone has a handful of counts. This chain links TRBV7-9 with TRBJ1-2; 8 bases are shared with TRBD1. The germline V gene encodes CDR1 SEHNR and CDR2 FQNEAQ (reference sequence). V lost 1 base to trimming and J lost 6 bases; unmatched junction nucleotides: 10. The CDR3 runs to 16 residues. CDR3 DNA sequence: TGTGCCAGCAGCTTAGGTGGGCAGGGGGCGTTTCATGGCTACACCTTC. This gives the protein CASSLGGQGAFHGYTF.

The chain couples TRBV7-9 to TRBJ1-5; D unclear. CDR1 and CDR2 from the germline V gene are SEHNR and FQNEAQ (reference sequence). This CDR3 is built from 13 residues. V lost 1 base and J 7 bases, leaving 8 bases between the germline ends. The CDR3: CASSLGLGQPQHF. CDR3 coding DNA: TGTGCCAGCAGCTTAGGCTTGGGCCAGCCCCAGCATTTT.

The chain employs TRBV30 and TRBJ2-5; maybe TRBD2 (5 bases). V gave up 2 bases and J gave up 1 base, with 11 bases separating them. Germline CDR1 and CDR2: GTSNPN and SVGIG (reference sequence). The CDR3 length is 14 residues. The CDR3 nucleotides read TGTGCCTGGAGTCCCCATAGCGCCCAAGAGACCCAGTACTTC. Its translation: CAWSPHSAQETQYF.

This sequence joins TRBV5-1 and TRBJ2-6; perhaps TRBD1 as D (6 bases). Trimming removed 0 bases at V and 0 bases at J, with 16 bases between. Germline V gene sequence: CDR1 SGHRS, CDR2 YFSETQ. The CDR3 is made up of 19 amino acids. In nucleotides, the CDR3 is TGCGCCAGCAGCTTGGCCCTGACAGGCTACAACTCTGGGGCCAACGTCCTGACTTTC. It specifies CASSLALTGYNSGANVLTF.

V is TRBV5-1 and J is TRBJ1-1; tentatively, D is TRBD1 (5 bases). The CDR3 has 14 residues. Between the trimmed V and J ends, which lost 2 bases and 3 bases, there was a span of 11 bases. The germline V gene encodes CDR1 SGHRS and CDR2 YFSETQ. In nucleotides, the CDR3 is TGCGCCAGCAGCTTCACAGGCGGGGACACTGAAGCTTTCTTT. Protein product: CASSFTGGDTEAFF.

The chain couples TRBV27 to TRBJ2-7, with 8 bases identical to TRBD1. This CDR3 spans 16 amino acids. V dropped 0 bases and J dropped 3; count of bases not matched to a gene: 7. CDR1 MNHEY and CDR2 SMNVEV come from the germline V gene (reference sequence). Here the CDR3 DNA reads TGTGCCAGCAGTTTATCCGGGACAGGTTATAACTACGAGCAGTACTTC. The encoded protein is CASSLSGTGYNYEQYF.